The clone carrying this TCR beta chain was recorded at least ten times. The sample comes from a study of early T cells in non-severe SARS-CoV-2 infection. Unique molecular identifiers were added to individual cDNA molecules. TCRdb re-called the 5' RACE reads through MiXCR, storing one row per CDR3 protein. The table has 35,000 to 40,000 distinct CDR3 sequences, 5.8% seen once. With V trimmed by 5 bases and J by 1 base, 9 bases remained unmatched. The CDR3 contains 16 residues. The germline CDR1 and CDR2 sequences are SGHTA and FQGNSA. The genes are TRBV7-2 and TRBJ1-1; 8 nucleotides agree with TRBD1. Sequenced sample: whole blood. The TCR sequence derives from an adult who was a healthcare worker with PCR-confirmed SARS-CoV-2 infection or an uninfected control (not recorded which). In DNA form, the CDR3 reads TGTGCCAGCAGCCCGCGCCAAGGGACAGGGAACACTGAAGCTTTCTTT. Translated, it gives CASSPRQGTGNTEAFF.